Listed below are T cell receptor beta chains from one sample, sequenced in a study of T cell responses to AZD1222 COVID-19 vaccine. Assay used: immunoSEQ multiplex PCR; TCRdb lists only in-frame clones, some missing. The sample contains roughly 98,000 clones, 88% of which appear only once. Sequenced material: peripheral blood, taken 28 days after the second AZD1222 dose. All receptors derive from an adult who received the AZD1222 COVID-19 vaccine. CDR3s include the opening cysteine and the closing phenylalanine or tryptophan. A D gene is named only where the DNA matches it firmly. Clone sizes are given selectively: once, few, many, or a class where the clone is expanded.

clone size	V gene	J gene	D gene	CDR3 DNA	CDR3 protein
NA	TRBV6-6	TRBJ1-1	NA	TGTGCCAGCAGTTACCAGGAGTACCTTGAAGCTTTCTTT	CASSYQEYLEAFF
NA	TRBV30	TRBJ2-1	NA	TGTGCCTGGAGTGTCAGGGTGGCTTTCGGTGAGCAGTTCTTC	CAWSVRVAFGEQFF
NA	TRBV4-2	TRBJ2-6	NA	TGTGCCAGCAGCCAAGATTTGGGGGGCGGGGGTACAGAGTCTGGGGCCAACGTCCTGACTTTC	CASSQDLGGGGTESGANVLTF
NA	TRBV9	TRBJ2-1	TRBD1	TGTGCCAGCAGCCGGACAGGGAGGAATGAGCAGTTCTTC	CASSRTGRNEQFF
NA	TRBV3-1/TRBV3-2	TRBJ1-1	NA	TGTGCCAGCAGCCAAGCGTCGGCAGGGGTAGCTTTCTTT	CASSQASAGVAFF
NA	TRBV7-2	TRBJ2-1	NA	TGTGCCAGCAGCTTAAGATCAGGGGAGAAAAAGCAGTTCTTC	CASSLRSGEKKQFF
once	TRBV11-3	TRBJ2-7	TRBD1	TGTGCCAGCAGCATTCGACAGGGAAAGGCCTACGAGCAGTACTTC	CASSIRQGKAYEQYF
few	TRBV19	TRBJ1-2	NA	TGTGCCAGTAGTAGTTCGGCTGGGGGGGCGGACTATGGCTACACCTTC	CASSSSAGGADYGYTF
NA	TRBV14	TRBJ2-7	NA	TGTGCCAGCAGCATCGAGCAGCGGGTCGAGCAGTACTTC	CASSIEQRVEQYF
NA	TRBV4-1	TRBJ2-3	NA	TGCGCCAGCAGCCAAGATATCTTCGCGGGCACAGATACGCAGTATTTT	CASSQDIFAGTDTQYF
NA	TRBV6-6	TRBJ2-7	TRBD1	TGTGCCAGCAGTGGGGACAGGGGCATTTACGAGCAGTACTTC	CASSGDRGIYEQYF
NA	TRBV5-6	TRBJ2-1	TRBD1	TGTGCCAGCAGGCTGTCCGGGACAGCGCCTAGGGGGGAGCAGTTCTTC	CASRLSGTAPRGEQFF
NA	TRBV2	TRBJ2-2	TRBD1	TGTGCCAGCAGCGGACAGGAGGCATCCGGGGAGCTGTTTTTT	CASSGQEASGELFF
NA	TRBV7-9	TRBJ1-1	NA	TGTGCCAGCAGCTTAGGATGGGGGAACACTGAAGCTTTCTTT	CASSLGWGNTEAFF
NA	TRBV28	TRBJ1-5	NA	TGTGCCAGCAGTTTAAATTCGGGGTATAGCAATCAGCCCCAGCATTTT	CASSLNSGYSNQPQHF
NA	TRBV12-3/TRBV12-4	TRBJ2-5	NA	TGTGCCAGCAGGAAGGGGGCGGGGGAGACCCAGTACTTC	CASRKGAGETQYF
NA	TRBV6-5	TRBJ1-1	NA	TGTGCCAGCTTAAAGAGCTCGGGCACTGAAGCTTTCTTT	CASLKSSGTEAFF
NA	TRBV5-6	TRBJ2-7	TRBD1	TGTGCCAGCAGCTTTCAGGGGGCGTCCTACGAGCAGTACTTC	CASSFQGASYEQYF
NA	TRBV6-5	TRBJ1-4	NA	TGTGCCAGCAGCTTGGGGGCTTCTAATGAAAAACTGTTTTTT	CASSLGASNEKLFF
once	TRBV29-1	TRBJ1-1	NA	TGCAGCGTCCAGCGTCAGCTTGATTCAATGAACACTGAAGCTTTCTTT	CSVQRQLDSMNTEAFF
NA	TRBV24-1	TRBJ2-7	TRBD2	TGTGCCACCAGGTTTAAAAGGGAGGGTGGCTACGAGCAGTACTTC	CATRFKREGGYEQYF
NA	TRBV5-5	TRBJ2-1	NA	TGTGCCAGCAGCTTACTGGACTACAATGAGCAGTTCTTC	CASSLLDYNEQFF
NA	TRBV2	TRBJ2-3	TRBD2	TGTGCCAGCAGTGAAGGGTCCAGCGGGATGGCAGATACGCAGTATTTT	CASSEGSSGMADTQYF
NA	TRBV5-1	TRBJ1-1	NA	TGCGCCAGCAGCTCACAGATGAACACTGAAGCTTTCTTT	CASSSQMNTEAFF
medium-sized	TRBV5-1	TRBJ1-2	NA	TGCGCCAGCAGCTTGACTATCCGGCGGTATGGCTACACCTTC	CASSLTIRRYGYTF
NA	TRBV18	TRBJ1-5	NA	TGTGCCAGCTCACCACAGACAGATCAGCCCCAGCATTTT	CASSPQTDQPQHF
NA	TRBV19	TRBJ2-5	TRBD1	TGTGCCAGTAGTATATGGGGACAGGGCAGGTCGGAGACCCAGTACTTC	CASSIWGQGRSETQYF
NA	TRBV6-1	TRBJ2-5	NA	TGTGCCAGCAGTGAACAGGTTAGGTCGGAGACCCAGTACTTC	CASSEQVRSETQYF
NA	TRBV10-3	TRBJ1-5	NA	TGTGCCATCAGTTTACAGGGCAATCAGCCCCAGCATTTT	CAISLQGNQPQHF
NA	TRBV5-1	TRBJ1-1	TRBD1	TGCGCCAGCAGCCAGGGACAGACTGAAGCTTTCTTT	CASSQGQTEAFF
NA	TRBV5-6	TRBJ1-4	NA	TGTGCCAGCAGCTTGGCCGGTGGCGCCGCAACTAATGAAAAACTGTTTTTT	CASSLAGGAATNEKLFF
NA	TRBV2	TRBJ1-6	NA	TGTGCCAGCACTATTAACAACTTAGCAGGGGCCGAGGCCCCCCTCCACTTT	CASTINNLAGAEAPLHF
NA	TRBV19	TRBJ2-1	TRBD2	TGTGCCAGTAGTAGTACTAGCGGGGGATCCTACAATGAGCAGTTCTTC	CASSSTSGGSYNEQFF
once	TRBV11-2	TRBJ2-7	TRBD1	TGTGCCAGCAGCTTCGACAGGGGTTTCTACGAGCAGTACTTC	CASSFDRGFYEQYF
NA	TRBV28	TRBJ1-2	TRBD1	TGTGCCAGCAGGGATAGGGGGCGGAATGGCTACACCTTC	CASRDRGRNGYTF
NA	TRBV19	TRBJ1-4	TRBD1	TGTGCCAGTAGTATAGGAACAGGGGGCGAAAAACTGTTTTTT	CASSIGTGGEKLFF
NA	TRBV6-1	TRBJ1-5	TRBD1	TGTGCCAGCAGTGAAGGACAGGGAAATCAGCCCCAGCATTTT	CASSEGQGNQPQHF
NA	TRBV4-2	TRBJ1-1	NA	TGTGCCAGCAGCCGTCCGGGTCAAAACACTGAAGCTTTCTTT	CASSRPGQNTEAFF
NA	TRBV9	TRBJ2-5	NA	TGTGCCAGCAGCGTAGGGTCCGAATTCGGGACCCAGTACTTC	CASSVGSEFGTQYF
NA	TRBV11-2	TRBJ1-1	TRBD1	TGTGCCAGCAGCTTAGATCAGGGGGCGGGCACTGAAGCTTTCTTT	CASSLDQGAGTEAFF
NA	TRBV5-1	TRBJ1-1	NA	TGCGCCAGCGACCCAGCCGGGAACACTGAAGCTTTCTTT	CASDPAGNTEAFF
NA	TRBV28	TRBJ1-1	NA	TGTGCCAGCAGTTTGAGGTACGCTGAAGCTTTCTTT	CASSLRYAEAFF
NA	TRBV12-3/TRBV12-4	TRBJ1-6	TRBD1	TGTGCCAGCGGCCAGGGGGCGGATTCACCCCTCCACTTT	CASGQGADSPLHF
NA	TRBV9	TRBJ2-7	NA	TGTGCCAGCAGCCCGAGGACAAAACCTCAATCCTACGAGCAGTACTTC	CASSPRTKPQSYEQYF
NA	TRBV19	TRBJ2-2	NA	TGTGCCAGTAGTACCGGACAGTATAACACCGGGGAGCTGTTTTTT	CASSTGQYNTGELFF
medium-sized	TRBV20-1	TRBJ2-7	NA	TGCAGTGCTAGTTCCCGGAAGGGTCCCTCCTACGAGCAGTACTTC	CSASSRKGPSYEQYF
NA	TRBV20-1	TRBJ2-1	NA	TGCAGTGCTAGTTTACGGGGGCTAACCTACAATGAGCAGTTCTTC	CSASLRGLTYNEQFF
NA	TRBV20-1	TRBJ2-5	TRBD2	TGCAGTGCTAGTGGGCGGGGGGCAGAGACCCAGTACTTC	CSASGRGAETQYF
once	TRBV4-1	TRBJ2-7	NA	TGCGCCAGCAGCCAAGTATACCCCTCCGGCAACGAGCAGTACTTC	CASSQVYPSGNEQYF
NA	TRBV20-1	TRBJ1-5	NA	TGCAGTGCTAGTCGCCAGGGCGGTCAGCCCCAGCATTTT	CSASRQGGQPQHF
NA	TRBV28	TRBJ2-5	TRBD1	TGTGCCAGCAGCCCCACTCGGACAGGAGAGGAAGAGACCCAGTACTTC	CASSPTRTGEEETQYF
NA	TRBV27	TRBJ2-7	TRBD1	TGTGCCAGCGGACAGGTCGACGAGCAGTACTTC	CASGQVDEQYF
few	TRBV30	TRBJ1-6	NA	TGTGCCTTGCTGACAGGTGATAATTCACCCCTCCACTTT	CALLTGDNSPLHF
NA	TRBV6-5	TRBJ1-2	NA	TGTGCCAGCAGTTACTCGGACGGATCTCGCACCTTC	CASSYSDGSRTF
NA	TRBV6-2/TRBV6-3	TRBJ1-2	NA	TGTGCCAGCAGTCGGAGTTACATTCTCGCACAGGTCGACACCTTC	CASSRSYILAQVDTF
NA	TRBV27	TRBJ2-7	NA	TGTGCCAGCAGTTTAAACAGGGTGGTTCGCGAGCAGTACTTC	CASSLNRVVREQYF
NA	TRBV5-6	TRBJ2-3	TRBD2	TGTGCCAGCAGCCTGGGACTAGCGGGAGGGCCCATCGCAGATACGCAGTATTTT	CASSLGLAGGPIADTQYF
once	TRBV7-2	TRBJ1-5	NA	TGTGCCAGCAGCTTCAACAATCAGCCCCAGCATTTT	CASSFNNQPQHF
NA	TRBV29-1	TRBJ1-1	NA	TGCAGCGTTGGAATGAACACTGAAGCTTTCTTT	CSVGMNTEAFF